Described below is a single TCR beta chain sequence and its context. The CDR3 loop spans 15 amino acids. Germline CDR1 reads SNHLY; CDR2 reads FYNNEI. The ends lost 7 bases at V and 5 bases at J; junction bases unmatched: 8. The sample comes from a study of human T cells and chemical hapten exposure. Whole-study context: Upper inner arm skin measuring about 2 cm by about 2 cm received 2% DPC for sensitization. The upper back received 0.01% DPC by patch testing, with results read at 6 days.

Under the authors' procedure: Sequenced samples showed a median of around 93,000 TCRs each, with counts running from around 24,000 to 710,000. Each CDR3 protein is one row after TCRdb ran MiXCR on the RACE reads. The V and J calls and clone size come from TCRdb's table, not from the authors' own analysis. The sample carries 150,000 to 200,000 distinct CDR3 sequences, under 25% recorded once. As for time point: patch test 3, about 24 weeks after DPC sensitization. The sample's treatment: therapeutic diphenylcyclopropenone sensitization with weekly scalp DPC. In every case, blood was obtained before the patch test was applied.

The starting material was whole blood, obtained in connection with sensitization to the hapten diphenylcyclopropenone (DPC). The clonotype comes from a middle-aged woman with alopecia areata. Some clones in this sample may be carry-over from other donors' samples. The chain couples TRBV2 to TRBJ1-6; 7 bases align to TRBD1. The CDR3 DNA follows: TGTGCCAGCACAAGACAGGGACTTAATAATTCACCCCTCCACTTT. Translation: CASTRQGLNNSPLHF.